What follows are 12 T cell receptor beta chains derived from one specimen sequenced in a study of cytomegalovirus exposure and HLA in healthy donors. 13 Jbeta primers and 60 Vbeta primers were used for the PCR. TCRdb keeps only in-frame clones here, not all; method: immunoSEQ multiplex PCR. The sample has about 190,000 clones, 75% to 90% seen once. The sequenced sample consisted of PBMCs. Receptors originate from a woman aged 45-59 years in good health and CMV-seropositive.

This chain connects TRBV19 to TRBJ2-7; TRBD2 agrees at 11 bases. CDR3 length: 16 amino acids. Germline V gene data show CDR1 as LNHDA and CDR2 as SQIVND (reference sequence). Trimming at V came to 7 bases and at J to 1 base, leaving 9 bases not matched to a gene. CDR3 nucleotides: TGTGCCAGTATCTTTCAGGGGACTAGCGGATCCTACGAGCAGTACTTC. Translated, it gives CASIFQGTSGSYEQYF.

The J gene is TRBJ1-1, the V gene TRBV28; 9 bases agree with TRBD1. Germline V gene data show CDR1 as MDHEN and CDR2 as SYDVKM. The CDR3 extends over 12 amino acids. J was trimmed by 11 bases and V by 4 bases; bases with no gene match: 5. CDR3 amino acids: CASSSDDRGAFF. DNA of the CDR3: TGTGCCAGCAGTTCCGATGACAGGGGGGCTTTCTTT.

This clone is a singleton in its sample. V usage is TRBV7-2 and J usage is TRBJ2-7; 8 nucleotides align to TRBD2. The CDR3 sequence is 14 residues long. Trimming removed 5 bases from V and 4 bases from J; junction bases left unmatched: 7. Per the germline V gene, CDR1 is SGHTA and CDR2 is FQGNSA. The CDR3 bases are TGTGCCAGCAGCCCCGGACTAGCCGAGTACGAGCAGTACTTC. This translates into CASSPGLAEYEQYF.

This chain links TRBV18 with TRBJ2-3; possibly TRBD2 for D (7 bases). Trimming took 2 bases from V and 2 from J, leaving 14 bases between them. Germline CDR1 reads KGHSH; CDR2 reads LQKENI. The CDR3 is 16 residues long. The CDR3 here is CASSPVGGPNTDTQYF. The CDR3, as DNA: TGTGCCAGCTCACCAGTCGGGGGGCCCAACACAGATACGCAGTATTTT. Full variable domain (outside the CDR3, taken from reference TRBV18 and TRBJ2-3): NAGVMQNPRHLVRRRGQEARLRCSPMKGHSHVYWYRQLPEEGLKFMVYLQKENIIDESGMPKERFSAEFPKEGPSILRIQQVVRGDSAAYFCASSPVGGPNTDTQYFGPGTRLTVL.

The chain joins TRBV5-6 to TRBJ1-2; D remains unclear. V shed 5 bases and J shed 4 bases, with 15 bases lying between them. The CDR3 runs to 14 residues. Germline-derived CDR1 and CDR2 are SGHDT and YYEEEE. CDR3 loop: CASRPAGGVYGYTF. The CDR3 coding sequence is TGTGCCAGCAGGCCCGCGGGTGGGGTCTATGGCTACACCTTC.

The table lists this clone with a count of one. The V and J genes are TRBV5-1 and TRBJ2-3; perhaps TRBD2 as D (5 bases). CDR3 size: 14 residues. Trimming removed 2 bases at V and 2 bases at J, with 9 bases between. Germline-derived CDR1 and CDR2 are SGHRS and YFSETQ. CDR3 amino acids: CASSFTSATDTQYF. The CDR3 coding sequence is TGCGCCAGCAGCTTTACTAGTGCCACAGATACGCAGTATTTT.

V is TRBV7-9 and J is TRBJ2-4, with 12 bases that match TRBD2. Trimming removed 5 bases from V and 8 bases from J; junction bases left unmatched: 19. This CDR3 region has 19 residues. Germline V lookup: CDR1 SEHNR, CDR2 FQNEAQ (reference sequence). The CDR3 here is CASSKRGVASGGASDIQYF. The CDR3 bases are TGTGCCAGCAGCAAACGGGGGGTGGCTAGCGGGGGGGCCTCGGACATTCAGTACTTC.

The chain has TRBV7-3 and TRBJ2-5; a weak D match, TRBD2 (5 bases). V was clipped by 2 bases and J by 5 bases, with 9 bases between them. The CDR3 length is 13 residues. Germline V gene lookup returns CDR1 SGHTA and CDR2 FQGTGA. The CDR3 region has the DNA TGTGCCAGCAGCTTAGCGGGCATGGAGACCCAGTACTTC. It codes for CASSLAGMETQYF.

The chain carries TRBV27 and TRBJ2-7, with 9 bases lining up with TRBD1. Germline V lookup: CDR1 MNHEY, CDR2 SMNVEV (reference sequence). The CDR3 spans 13 residues. Germline trimming cut 5 bases from V and 8 bases from J; bases unmatched to any gene: 7. This chain's CDR3 is CASSPGTGYKQYF. In DNA, the CDR3 is TGTGCCAGCAGTCCTGGGACAGGGTATAAGCAGTACTTC.

In its sample, this clone was seen once. The chain carries TRBV5-6 and TRBJ1-2; possibly TRBD1 for D (5 bases). The CDR3 loop spans 13 amino acids. The V end lost 0 bases, the J end lost 4 bases, and 7 bases lay between the germline ends. Looked up from germline, CDR1 is SGHDT and CDR2 is YYEEEE. The CDR3 DNA is TGTGCCAGCAGCTTGGTAGGGGCCTATGGCTACACCTTC. This sequence encodes CASSLVGAYGYTF. Drawing the rest from reference TRBV5-6 and TRBJ1-2, the complete variable domain is DAGVTQSPTHLIKTRGQQVTLRCSPKSGHDTVSWYQQALGQGPQFIFQYYEEEERQRGNFPDRFSGHQFPNYSSELNVNALLLGDSALYLCASSLVGAYGYTFGSGTRLTVV.

V is TRBV7-2 and J is TRBJ1-6; D is possibly TRBD1 (5 bases). V dropped 8 bases and J dropped 6 bases, with 17 bases sitting between them. Germline values: CDR1 SGHTA, CDR2 FQGNSA. CDR3 length equals 15 residues. The CDR3 DNA reads TGTGCCAGCTCCCCAAACCGCAGGGTTAATTCACCCCTCCACTTT. Translated: CASSPNRRVNSPLHF.

The chain links TRBV6-6 to TRBJ2-7, with a weak D call TRBD2 (5 bases). The CDR3 is 14 residues long. Germline values: CDR1 MNHNY, CDR2 SVGAGI (reference sequence). V lost 4 bases and J 0 bases, leaving 10 bases between the germline ends. The CDR3 bases are TGTGCCAGCAGTTTTGGAGGAAACTCCTACGAGCAGTACTTC. Translating it yields CASSFGGNSYEQYF.